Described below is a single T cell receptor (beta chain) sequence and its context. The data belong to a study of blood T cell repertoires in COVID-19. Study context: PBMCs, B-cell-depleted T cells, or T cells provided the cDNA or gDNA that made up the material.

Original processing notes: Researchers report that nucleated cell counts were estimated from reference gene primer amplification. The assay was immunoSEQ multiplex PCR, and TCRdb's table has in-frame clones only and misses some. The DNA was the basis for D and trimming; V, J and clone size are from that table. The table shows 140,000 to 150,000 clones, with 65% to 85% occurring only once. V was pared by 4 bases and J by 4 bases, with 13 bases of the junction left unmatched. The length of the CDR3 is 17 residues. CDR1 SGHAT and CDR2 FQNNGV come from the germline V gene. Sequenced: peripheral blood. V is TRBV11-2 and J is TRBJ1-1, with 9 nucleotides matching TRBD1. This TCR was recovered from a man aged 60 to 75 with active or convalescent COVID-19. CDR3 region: CASSSSGGDRDRTEAFF. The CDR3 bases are TGTGCCAGCAGCTCCTCTGGGGGGGACAGGGACCGCACTGAAGCTTTCTTT. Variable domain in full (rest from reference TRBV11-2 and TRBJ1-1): EAGVAQSPRYKIIEKRQSVAFWCNPISGHATLYWYQQILGQGPKLLIQFQNNGVVDDSQLPKDRFSAERLKGVDSTLKIQPAKLEDSAVYLCASSSSGGDRDRTEAFFGQGTRLTVV.